These 19 T cell receptor beta chains originate from one sample sequenced in a study of blood T cell repertoires in COVID-19. TCRdb's copy holds only in-frame clones and misses some; the assay was immunoSEQ multiplex PCR. The sample shows 310,000 or so clones, about nine tenths of them seen only once. Material for sequencing was PBMCs or T cells enriched from blood (not recorded which). Receptors were obtained from a woman younger than 35 who had recovered from COVID-19.

CDR3 bases: TGCGCCAGCAGCTTGAGGACAGGGGGTGGAATTAACTATGGCTACACCTTC. Amino acid sequence: CASSLRTGGGINYGYTF. This chain links TRBV5-1 with TRBJ1-2; 10 nucleotides align to TRBD1. The V and J ends lost 1 base and 1 base, in that order; junction bases with no gene match: 7. Germline lookup yields CDR1 SGHRS and CDR2 YFSETQ. The CDR3 extends over 17 amino acids.

The rearrangement links TRBV24-1 to TRBJ2-1, with 7 bases aligning to TRBD2. V trimming: 4 bases; J trimming: 3 bases; junction bases outside the gene matches: 5. This CDR3 has 15 residues. CDR1 KGHDR and CDR2 SFDVKD come from the germline V gene. Here the CDR3 reads CATSERTSHYNEQFF. The CDR3, as DNA: TGTGCCACCAGTGAACGGACTAGTCACTACAATGAGCAGTTCTTC.

The chain carries TRBV11-2 and TRBJ1-1; 9 nucleotides align to TRBD1. The V and J ends lost 5 bases and 5 bases, in that order; junction bases with no gene match: 6. Germline CDR1 is SGHAT and CDR2 is FQNNGV. This CDR3 has 14 residues. The CDR3 loop is CASSRQTGGTEAFF. In DNA form, the CDR3 reads TGTGCCAGCAGCCGCCAGACAGGGGGAACTGAAGCTTTCTTT.

The chain links TRBV5-1 to TRBJ2-1, with D possibly TRBD2 on 6 matching bases. The germline V gene has CDR1 SGHRS and CDR2 YFSETQ. V was shortened by 4 bases and J by 4 bases, with 12 bases between the two germline ends. This CDR3 has 14 amino acids. CDR3: CASSLGGIYNEQFF. The CDR3 nucleotides are TGCGCCAGCAGCCTAGGAGGGATTTACAATGAGCAGTTCTTC.

The rearrangement joins TRBV6-5 to TRBJ1-1, with D maybe TRBD1 (6 bases). The CDR3 has 13 residues. V shed 6 bases and J shed 1 base, with 9 bases lying between them. Germline CDR1 reads MNHEY; CDR2 reads SVGAGI. The CDR3 DNA follows: TGTGCCAGCAGGATGGGACAGAACACTGAAGCTTTCTTT. Translated, it gives CASRMGQNTEAFF.

The rearrangement uses TRBV7-6 and TRBJ2-1; D is perhaps TRBD2 (7 bases). Germline V CDR1 and CDR2: SGHVS, FNYEAQ. The ends were cut back, 3 bases at V and 0 bases at J, with 12 bases in the middle. This CDR3 has 16 amino acids. The CDR3 nucleotides read TGTGCCAGCAGCTTGATGGCGGGGGCCTCCTACAATGAGCAGTTCTTC. Its protein product is CASSLMAGASYNEQFF.

The J gene is TRBJ1-2, the V gene TRBV28; 9 nucleotides match TRBD1. Germline V CDR1 and CDR2: MDHEN, SYDVKM. V dropped 6 bases and J dropped 5; count of bases not matched to a gene: 7. The CDR3 length is 14 residues. CDR3: CASSRPDRGYGYTF. The CDR3 DNA follows: TGTGCCAGCAGCCGACCCGACAGGGGGTATGGCTACACCTTC.

This clone was recorded only once. The V gene is TRBV10-1, the J gene TRBJ2-7, with TRBD2 matching over 11 bases. Trimming took 5 bases from V and 6 from J; bases not matched to a gene: 6. Germline V gene sequence: CDR1 WNHNN, CDR2 SYGVQD (reference sequence). This CDR3 contains 14 residues. CDR3 residues: CASSTSGSSGEQYF. Written as DNA, the CDR3 is TGCGCCAGCAGTACTAGCGGGAGTAGCGGCGAGCAGTACTTC.

The chain uses TRBV25-1 and TRBJ2-2; possible D gene TRBD1, 5 bases. Trimming shortened V by 6 bases and J by 4 bases, and 9 bases separated the two germline ends. Per the germline V gene, CDR1 is MGHDK and CDR2 is SYGVNS. The CDR3 contains 13 residues. The CDR3 is CASRGAPTGELFF. DNA for the CDR3: TGTGCCAGCAGAGGGGCCCCCACCGGGGAGCTGTTTTTT.

The rearrangement joins TRBV28 to TRBJ1-2, with D tentatively TRBD1 (6 bases). The CDR3 consists of 14 residues. Germline V gene sequence: CDR1 MDHEN, CDR2 SYDVKM. V lost 7 bases, J lost 2 bases, and 14 bases lay in between. In DNA form, the CDR3 reads TGTGCCAGCATTATGACAGGATCCAACTATGGCTACACCTTC. Protein sequence: CASIMTGSNYGYTF.

This clone was recorded a few times. V gene TRBV6-5 combines with J gene TRBJ2-5; D might be TRBD1 (7 bases). Looked up from germline, CDR1 is MNHEY and CDR2 is SVGAGI. The V and J ends lost 6 bases and 5 bases respectively, with 16 bases between them. The CDR3 length is 14 residues. Written as DNA, the CDR3 is TGTGCCAGCAGCCCGCTCAGGGGGAGGGAGACCCAGTACTTC. Its protein is CASSPLRGRETQYF.

For this clone: At one of its ends the junction is not consistent with the germline gene, which may arise from a read error. This chain uses TRBV6-1 with TRBJ2-2, with D perhaps matching TRBD1 (5 bases). The CDR3 runs 15 residues. Germline V CDR1 and CDR2: MNHNS, SASEGT. The chain's CDR3 is CASREGQRNTGELFF. The CDR3 DNA is TGTGCCAGCAGAGAAGGACAACGCAACACCGGGGAGCTGTTTTTT.

The chain couples TRBV7-2 to TRBJ2-7, with D maybe TRBD2 (5 bases). Germline CDR1 reads SGHTA; CDR2 reads FQGNSA. The V end lost 4 bases, the J end lost 2 bases, and 18 bases lay between the germline ends. CDR3 length: 16 residues. This CDR3 reads CASSSWTGRDAYEQYF. CDR3 sequence (DNA): TGTGCCAGCAGCTCTTGGACGGGAAGAGATGCCTACGAGCAGTACTTC.

As to this clone: This specimen includes other DNA sequences encoding the same CDR3. This chain uses TRBV20-1 with TRBJ2-7; no clear D gene. CDR1 is DFQATT, CDR2 SNEGSKA, per germline (reference sequence). The CDR3 extends over 11 amino acids. V was shortened by 5 bases and J by 3 bases, with 8 bases between the two germline ends. The CDR3 protein is CSAQRGYEQYF. The CDR3, as DNA: TGCAGTGCTCAGAGAGGCTACGAGCAGTACTTC.

The CDR3 loop reads CASSPPGRAYGYTF. Here the CDR3 DNA reads TGTGCCAGCAGTCCCCCAGGCAGAGCCTATGGCTACACCTTC. V and J are TRBV27 and TRBJ1-2; D ambiguous. Trimming removed 5 bases from V and 4 bases from J, with 14 bases in between. This CDR3 comprises 14 residues. From germline, CDR1 is MNHEY and CDR2 SMNVEV (reference sequence).

The chain carries TRBV6-5 and TRBJ2-1; TRBD2 aligns across 10 bases. The germline gives CDR1 MNHEY, CDR2 SVGAGI. The length of the CDR3 is 15 residues. V was pared by 7 bases and J by 4 bases, with 7 bases of the junction left unmatched. For the CDR3, the DNA is TGTGCCAGCACCGCGCTAGCGGGGGATTACAATGAGCAGTTCTTC. Encoded protein: CASTALAGDYNEQFF.

The count of this clone is one. The chain carries TRBV3-1 (or the pseudogene TRBV3-2) and TRBJ2-3, with 8 bases aligning to TRBD2. The CDR3 sequence is 15 residues long. Per germline, CDR1 LGHDT and CDR2 YNNKEL (reference sequence). The ends lost 4 bases at V and 6 bases at J; junction bases unmatched: 9. The CDR3 bases are TGTGCCAGCAGCCTAGCGGGGATAATTTACGATACGCAGTATTTT. Residues: CASSLAGIIYDTQYF.

In this sample, this clone turned up a few times. The CDR3 loop reads CASSLARGEDTEAFF. Here the CDR3 DNA reads TGCGCCAGCAGCTTGGCCCGGGGGGAGGACACTGAAGCTTTCTTT. J is TRBJ1-1 and V is TRBV5-1; tentatively, D is TRBD1 (5 bases). The germline CDR1 and CDR2 sequences are SGHRS and YFSETQ. With 0 bases removed from V and 3 bases from J, the gap between germline ends came to 12 bases. This CDR3 is built from 15 residues.

The chain joins TRBV7-9 to TRBJ2-7; tentative D call: TRBD1 (5 bases). Germline CDR1 and CDR2: SEHNR and FQNEAQ (reference sequence). This CDR3 contains 15 residues. Trimming removed 5 bases from V and 3 bases from J, with 17 bases in between. The CDR3 coding sequence is TGTGCCAGCAGCCCACCCTCCTGGGGCTACTACGAGCAGTACTTC. This codes for CASSPPSWGYYEQYF.